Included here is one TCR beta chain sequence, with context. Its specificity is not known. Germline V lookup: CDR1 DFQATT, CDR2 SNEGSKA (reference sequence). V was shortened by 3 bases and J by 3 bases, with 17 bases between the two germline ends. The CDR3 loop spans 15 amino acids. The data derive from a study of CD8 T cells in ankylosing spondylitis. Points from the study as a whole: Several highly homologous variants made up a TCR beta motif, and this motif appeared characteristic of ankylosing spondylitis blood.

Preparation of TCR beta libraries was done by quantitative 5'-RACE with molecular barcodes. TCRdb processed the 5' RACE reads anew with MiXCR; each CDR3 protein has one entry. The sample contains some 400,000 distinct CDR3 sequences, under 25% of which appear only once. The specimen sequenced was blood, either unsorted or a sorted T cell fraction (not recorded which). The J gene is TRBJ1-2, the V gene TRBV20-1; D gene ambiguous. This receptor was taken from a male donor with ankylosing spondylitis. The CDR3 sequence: CSASPRGQAHYGYTF. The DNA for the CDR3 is TGCAGTGCTAGCCCCCGGGGTCAAGCCCACTATGGCTACACCTTC.